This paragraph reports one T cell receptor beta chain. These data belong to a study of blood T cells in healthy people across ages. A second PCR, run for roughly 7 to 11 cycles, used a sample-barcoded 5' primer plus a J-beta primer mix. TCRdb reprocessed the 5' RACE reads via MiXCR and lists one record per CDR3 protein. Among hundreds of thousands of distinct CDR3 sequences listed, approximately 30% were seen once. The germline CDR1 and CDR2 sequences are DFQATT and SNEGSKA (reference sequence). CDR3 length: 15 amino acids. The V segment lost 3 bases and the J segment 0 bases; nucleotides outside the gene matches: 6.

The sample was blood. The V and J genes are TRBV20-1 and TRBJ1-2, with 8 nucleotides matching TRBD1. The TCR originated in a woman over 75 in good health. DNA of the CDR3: TGCAGTGCTAGGGACAGGGAAGAAGCTAACTATGGCTACACCTTC. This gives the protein CSARDREEANYGYTF.